Listed below are T cell receptor beta chains from one sample, sequenced in a study of T cells in Graves' hyperthyroidism and ophthalmopathy. A single record per CDR3 protein comes from TCRdb applying MiXCR to the multiplex PCR reads. The sample contains about 500,000 distinct CDR3 sequences, roughly 15% of which appear only once. Sequenced material: blood. The receptors shown here come from a woman aged 25 to 39 with Graves' ophthalmopathy. Both conserved end residues are trimmed from each CDR3.

cdr3_length: 13
v_call: TRBV27
j_call: TRBJ2-3
cdr3_aa: ASTSAGGPPDTQY

cdr3_length: 11
v_call: TRBV30
j_call: TRBJ2-1
cdr3_aa: AWSVAGGNEQF

cdr3_length: 11
v_call: TRBV11-2
j_call: TRBJ2-1
cdr3_aa: ASSSDRVEEQF

cdr3_length: 12
v_call: TRBV20-1
j_call: TRBJ2-1
cdr3_aa: GRRAGGPGNEQF

cdr3_length: 14
v_call: TRBV7-2
j_call: TRBJ2-2
cdr3_aa: ASSRLQGASPSELF

cdr3_length: 11
v_call: TRBV3-1
j_call: TRBJ2-7
cdr3_aa: ASSPDSAYEQY

cdr3_length: 12
v_call: TRBV4-2
j_call: TRBJ1-5
cdr3_aa: ASSQPDSNQPQH

cdr3_length: 12
v_call: TRBV2
j_call: TRBJ2-3
cdr3_aa: ASSEPSGTDSQY

cdr3_length: 16
v_call: TRBV19
j_call: TRBJ2-2
cdr3_aa: ASSMTTLAGGSVGELF

cdr3_length: 13
v_call: TRBV7-2
j_call: TRBJ2-3
cdr3_aa: ASSVRAGGTDTQY

cdr3_length: 12
v_call: TRBV6-1
j_call: TRBJ2-7
cdr3_aa: ATATTSGSYEQY

cdr3_length: 16
v_call: TRBV18
j_call: TRBJ2-2
cdr3_aa: ASSPSTGHGGLTGELF

cdr3_length: 14
v_call: TRBV7-2
j_call: TRBJ2-2
cdr3_aa: ASSVASGSSSGELF

cdr3_length: 12
v_call: TRBV27
j_call: TRBJ2-7
cdr3_aa: ASSLNAGVYEQY

cdr3_length: 14
v_call: TRBV12-3/TRBV12-4
j_call: TRBJ2-7
cdr3_aa: ASKVRVGQGGDEQY

cdr3_length: 13
v_call: TRBV9
j_call: TRBJ2-5
cdr3_aa: ASTPGQGAWETQY

cdr3_length: 15
v_call: TRBV5-4
j_call: TRBJ2-3
cdr3_aa: ASSSGTSGTSTDTQY

cdr3_length: 13
v_call: TRBV5-1
j_call: TRBJ2-1
cdr3_aa: ASSFSRAFHNEQF

cdr3_length: 10
v_call: TRBV3-1
j_call: TRBJ1-1
cdr3_aa: ASSHGYTEAF

cdr3_length: 12
v_call: TRBV19
j_call: TRBJ1-2
cdr3_aa: ASSIRDRGYGYT

cdr3_length: 16
v_call: TRBV4-3
j_call: TRBJ2-1
cdr3_aa: ASSQETSLLSSYNEQF

cdr3_length: 14
v_call: TRBV28
j_call: TRBJ2-3
cdr3_aa: ASSSRTSGSGDTQY

cdr3_length: 12
v_call: TRBV6-1
j_call: TRBJ1-5
cdr3_aa: ASEGKASNQPQH

cdr3_length: 12
v_call: TRBV6-1
j_call: TRBJ1-6
cdr3_aa: AIRGAGGVSPLH

cdr3_length: 12
v_call: TRBV28
j_call: TRBJ1-5
cdr3_aa: ASSFFGVFQPQH

cdr3_length: 14
v_call: TRBV7-9
j_call: TRBJ2-7
cdr3_aa: ASSLIRPAGPNEQY

cdr3_length: 13
v_call: TRBV19
j_call: TRBJ2-3
cdr3_aa: ASRGLAGEADTQY

cdr3_length: 14
v_call: TRBV7-8
j_call: TRBJ2-1
cdr3_aa: ASSPRGLAGFNEQF

cdr3_length: 13
v_call: TRBV11-2
j_call: TRBJ2-7
cdr3_aa: ASSLVQGPPYEQY

cdr3_length: 16
v_call: TRBV3-1
j_call: TRBJ2-5
cdr3_aa: ASSPLRGGGDLQETQY

cdr3_length: 13
v_call: TRBV3-1
j_call: TRBJ2-3
cdr3_aa: ASSSIAGVGDTQY

cdr3_length: 14
v_call: TRBV3-1
j_call: TRBJ2-7
cdr3_aa: ASSRGLAGGPIEQY

cdr3_length: 13
v_call: TRBV14
j_call: TRBJ1-1
cdr3_aa: ASSQPGGPNTEAF

cdr3_length: 14
v_call: TRBV24-1
j_call: TRBJ2-1
cdr3_aa: ATSDFVRTGGNEQF

cdr3_length: 14
v_call: TRBV7-2
j_call: TRBJ2-2
cdr3_aa: ASLGRAGANTGELF

cdr3_length: 14
v_call: TRBV15
j_call: TRBJ2-1
cdr3_aa: ATSRDSFRGGNEQF

cdr3_length: 14
v_call: TRBV7-8
j_call: TRBJ2-1
cdr3_aa: ASSLGAAGGRDEQF

cdr3_length: 13
v_call: TRBV7-2
j_call: TRBJ1-5
cdr3_aa: ASSLGQARNQPQH

cdr3_length: 10
v_call: TRBV7-9
j_call: TRBJ2-7
cdr3_aa: ASRTTGNEQY

cdr3_length: 13
v_call: TRBV2
j_call: TRBJ1-5
cdr3_aa: ASNEAPGAGQPQH

cdr3_length: 13
v_call: TRBV28
j_call: TRBJ1-5
cdr3_aa: ASSLPPGRFQPQH

cdr3_length: 10
v_call: TRBV3-1
j_call: TRBJ2-5
cdr3_aa: ASSQVSETQY

cdr3_length: 12
v_call: TRBV27
j_call: TRBJ1-1
cdr3_aa: ASSLYGENTEAF